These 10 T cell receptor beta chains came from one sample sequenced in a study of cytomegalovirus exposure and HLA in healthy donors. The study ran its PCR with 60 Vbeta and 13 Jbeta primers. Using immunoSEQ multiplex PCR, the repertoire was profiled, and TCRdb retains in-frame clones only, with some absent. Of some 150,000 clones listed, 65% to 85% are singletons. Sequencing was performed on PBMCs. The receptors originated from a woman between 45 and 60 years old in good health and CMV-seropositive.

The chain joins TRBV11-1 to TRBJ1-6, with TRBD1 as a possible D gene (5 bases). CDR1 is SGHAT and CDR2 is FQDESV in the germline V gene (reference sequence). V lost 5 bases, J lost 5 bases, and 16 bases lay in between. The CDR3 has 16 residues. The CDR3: CASSPGLLRHNSPLHF. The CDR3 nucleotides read TGTGCCAGCAGCCCGGGACTTCTAAGGCATAATTCACCCCTCCACTTT.

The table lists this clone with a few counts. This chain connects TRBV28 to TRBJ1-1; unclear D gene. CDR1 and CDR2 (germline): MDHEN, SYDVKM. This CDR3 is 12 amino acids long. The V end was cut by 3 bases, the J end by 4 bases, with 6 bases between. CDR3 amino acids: CASSFGSTEAFF. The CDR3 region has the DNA TGTGCCAGCAGTTTTGGGAGCACTGAAGCTTTCTTT.

CDR3 protein: CASSLNHPGVDGYTF. CDR3 DNA sequence: TGTGCCAGCAGTTTAAATCACCCAGGGGTGGATGGCTACACCTTC. This chain uses TRBV27 with TRBJ1-2, with a tentative D call TRBD1 (6 bases). Trimming stripped 2 bases from V and 6 bases from J, with 16 bases between. The length of the CDR3 is 15 residues. Germline V CDR1 and CDR2: MNHEY, SMNVEV (reference sequence).

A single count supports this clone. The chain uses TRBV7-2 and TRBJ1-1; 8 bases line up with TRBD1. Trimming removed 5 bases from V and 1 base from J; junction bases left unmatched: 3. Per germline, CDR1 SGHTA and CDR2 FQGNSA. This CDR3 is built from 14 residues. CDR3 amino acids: CASSHGQGNTEAFF. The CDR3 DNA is TGTGCCAGCAGCCACGGACAGGGGAACACTGAAGCTTTCTTT.

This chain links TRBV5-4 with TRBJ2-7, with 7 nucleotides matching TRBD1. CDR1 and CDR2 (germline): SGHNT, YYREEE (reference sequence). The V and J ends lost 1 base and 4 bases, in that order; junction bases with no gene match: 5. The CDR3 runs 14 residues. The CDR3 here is CASSLYNRGYEQYF. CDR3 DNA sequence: TGTGCCAGCAGCTTGTATAACAGGGGTTACGAGCAGTACTTC.

The CDR3 spells CASSSFRGDTDTQYF. The CDR3, as DNA: TGCGCCAGCAGCTCTTTTCGAGGCGACACAGATACGCAGTATTTT. The chain is built from TRBV5-1 and TRBJ2-3; D is unclear. The V and J ends lost 3 bases and 2 bases respectively, with 13 bases between them. Germline V gene sequence: CDR1 SGHRS, CDR2 YFSETQ. The CDR3 has 15 residues. Full variable domain (outside the CDR3, taken from reference TRBV5-1 and TRBJ2-3): KAGVTQTPRYLIKTRGQQVTLSCSPISGHRSVSWYQQTPGQGLQFLFEYFSETQRNKGNFPGRFSGRQFSNSRSEMNVSTLELGDSALYLCASSSFRGDTDTQYFGPGTRLTVL.

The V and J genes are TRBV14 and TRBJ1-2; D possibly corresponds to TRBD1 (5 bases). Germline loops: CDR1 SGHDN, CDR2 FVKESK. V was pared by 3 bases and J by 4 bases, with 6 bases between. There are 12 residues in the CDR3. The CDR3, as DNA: TGTGCCAGCAGCCAGACAGCCTATGGCTACACCTTC. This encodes CASSQTAYGYTF. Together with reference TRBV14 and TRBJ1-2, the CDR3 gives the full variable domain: EAGVTQFPSHSVIEKGQTVTLRCDPISGHDNLYWYRRVMGKEIKFLLHFVKESKQDESGMPNNRFLAERTGGTYSTLKVQPAELEDSGVYFCASSQTAYGYTFGSGTRLTVV.

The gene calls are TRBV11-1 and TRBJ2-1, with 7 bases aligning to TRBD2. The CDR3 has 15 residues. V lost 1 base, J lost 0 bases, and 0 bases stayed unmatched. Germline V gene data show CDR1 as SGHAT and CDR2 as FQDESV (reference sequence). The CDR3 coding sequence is TGTGCCAGCAGCTTAGGCGGGAGCTCCTACAATGAGCAGTTCTTC. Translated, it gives CASSLGGSSYNEQFF.

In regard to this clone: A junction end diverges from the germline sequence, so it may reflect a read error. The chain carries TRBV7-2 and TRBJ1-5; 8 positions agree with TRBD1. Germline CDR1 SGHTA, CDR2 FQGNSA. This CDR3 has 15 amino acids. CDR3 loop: CASSLARQGNQPQHF. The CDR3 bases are TGTGCCAGCAGCCTAGCAAGACAGGGGAATCAGCCCCAGCATTTT.

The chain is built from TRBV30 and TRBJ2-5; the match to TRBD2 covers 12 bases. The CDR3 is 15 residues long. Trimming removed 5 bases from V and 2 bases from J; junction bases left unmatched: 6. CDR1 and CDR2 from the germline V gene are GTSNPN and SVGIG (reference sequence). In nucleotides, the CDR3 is TGTGCCTGGGGCCGACTAGCGGGGGCTCAAGAGACCCAGTACTTC. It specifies CAWGRLAGAQETQYF.